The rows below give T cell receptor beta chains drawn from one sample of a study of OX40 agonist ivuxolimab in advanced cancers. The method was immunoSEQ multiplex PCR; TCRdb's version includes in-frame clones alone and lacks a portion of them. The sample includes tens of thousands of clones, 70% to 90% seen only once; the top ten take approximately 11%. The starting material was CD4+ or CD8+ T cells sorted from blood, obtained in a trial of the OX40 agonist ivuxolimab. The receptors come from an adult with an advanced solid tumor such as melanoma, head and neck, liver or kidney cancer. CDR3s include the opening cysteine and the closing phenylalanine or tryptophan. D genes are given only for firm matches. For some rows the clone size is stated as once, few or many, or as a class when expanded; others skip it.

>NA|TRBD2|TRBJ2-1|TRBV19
TGTGCCAGTGCGTTCGAGGCGGGGGGGTGGATTAATGAGCAGTTCTTC
CASAFEAGGWINEQFF
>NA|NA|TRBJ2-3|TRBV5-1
TGCGCCAGCAGCTTGGAGGTCGGTACAGATACGCAGTATTTT
CASSLEVGTDTQYF
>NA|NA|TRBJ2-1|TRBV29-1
TGCAGCGTTGCTTCGGGATCCTACAATGAGCAGTTCTTC
CSVASGSYNEQFF
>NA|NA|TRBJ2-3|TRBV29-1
TGCAGCCATGTTAGGGGGGTGGTAGATACGCAGTATTTT
CSHVRGVVDTQYF
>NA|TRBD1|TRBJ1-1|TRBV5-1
TGCGCCAGCAGCTTAACAGGGGGTACGATGAACACTGAAGCTTTCTTT
CASSLTGGTMNTEAFF
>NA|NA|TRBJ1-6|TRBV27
TGTGCCAGCAGTTCTATAGGGGCTAATTCACCCCTCCACTTT
CASSSIGANSPLHF
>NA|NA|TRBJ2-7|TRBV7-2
TGTGCCAGCAGCCTGGGGCGGGCATCCTACGAGCAGTACTTC
CASSLGRASYEQYF
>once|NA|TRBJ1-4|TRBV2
TGTGCCAGCAGCGTACAGGGCCCTAATGAAAAACTGTTTTTT
CASSVQGPNEKLFF
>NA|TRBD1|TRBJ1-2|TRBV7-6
TGTGCCAGCAGCCCTACTAGACAGGGGTTAGGCTACACCTTC
CASSPTRQGLGYTF
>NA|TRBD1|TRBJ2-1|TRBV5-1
TGCGCCAGCAGATTTGGGTCCGGGACAGGGTGGTATGAGCAGTTCTTC
CASRFGSGTGWYEQFF
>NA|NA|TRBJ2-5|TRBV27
TGTGCCAGCAGTTTAAGACAGCAAGAGACCCAGTACTTC
CASSLRQQETQYF
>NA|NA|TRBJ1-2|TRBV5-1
TGCGCCAGCAGCTTGTCCGGCGCAGGAGGGTCTGGTGGCTACACCTTC
CASSLSGAGGSGGYTF
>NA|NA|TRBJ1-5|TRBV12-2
TGTGCAAGTCGCTTAGGGAGGGGAAGCAATCAGCCCCAGCATTTT
CASRLGRGSNQPQHF
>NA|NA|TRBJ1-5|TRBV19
TGTGCCAGTAGTATCGAATGGGCAGGGGCGGTTTTGGATCAGCCCCAGCATTTT
CASSIEWAGAVLDQPQHF
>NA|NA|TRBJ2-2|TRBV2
TGTGCCAGCAGTGAAGCGAGACGGACCGGGGAGCTGTTTTTT
CASSEARRTGELFF
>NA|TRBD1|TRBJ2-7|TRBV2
TGTGCCAGCAGCCTGACAGGGGTGGGAGAGCAGTACTTC
CASSLTGVGEQYF
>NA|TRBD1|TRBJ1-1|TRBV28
TGTGCCAGCAGTCCAGGGACAGGGGCCACTGAAGCTTTCTTT
CASSPGTGATEAFF
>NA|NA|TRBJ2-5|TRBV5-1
TGCGCCAGCAGCCAAGGGCCTGGGGGGCAAGAGACCCAGTACTTC
CASSQGPGGQETQYF
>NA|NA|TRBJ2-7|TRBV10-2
TGCGCCAGCAGGCGAGGGGCGGCCTACGAGCAGTACTTC
CASRRGAAYEQYF
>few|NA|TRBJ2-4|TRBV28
TGTGCCAGCAGTTTATTCCGGACAGTCCTAGCCAAAAACATTCAGTACTTC
CASSLFRTVLAKNIQYF
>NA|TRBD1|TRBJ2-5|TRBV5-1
TGCGCCAGCAGCCGGACAGGGGAACGGCACCAGGTTGAGACCCAGTACTTC
CASSRTGERHQVETQYF
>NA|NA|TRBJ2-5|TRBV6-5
TGTGCCAGCAGTTCCGCGAGAAGGGCAGAGACCCAGTACTTC
CASSSARRAETQYF
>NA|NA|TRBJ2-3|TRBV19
TGTGCCAGTAGTACGGGGGAGACACTCTTCACAGATACGCAGTATTTT
CASSTGETLFTDTQYF
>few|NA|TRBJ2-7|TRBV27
TGTGCCAGCACCCCCGGGAGCTCCTACGAGCAGTACTTC
CASTPGSSYEQYF
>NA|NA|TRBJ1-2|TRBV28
TGTGCCAGCAGTTTCGACAGATATGGCTACACCTTC
CASSFDRYGYTF
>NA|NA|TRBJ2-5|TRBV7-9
TGTGCCAGCAGCTTAATACAGGGAAGGGAGACCCAGTACTTC
CASSLIQGRETQYF
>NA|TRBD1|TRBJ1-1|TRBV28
TGTGCCAGCAGAGCCAGGGGAGGGGGCATCGAAGCTTTCTTT
CASRARGGGIEAFF
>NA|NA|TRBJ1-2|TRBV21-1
TGTGCCAGCAGCAAGGACAGGGGGCTCCTCTATGGCTACACCTTC
CASSKDRGLLYGYTF
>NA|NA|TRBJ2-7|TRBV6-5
TGTGCCAGCAGTTACTCCAGGGCCCCCTCCTACGAGCAGTACTTC
CASSYSRAPSYEQYF
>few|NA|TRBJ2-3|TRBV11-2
TGTGCCAGCAGCATCGGACCCACAGATACGCAGTATTTT
CASSIGPTDTQYF
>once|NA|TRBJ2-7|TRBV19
TGTGCCAGTAGTATAGTTCCGGGACCTTCCTACGAGCAGTACTTC
CASSIVPGPSYEQYF
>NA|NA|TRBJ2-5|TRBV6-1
TGTGCCAGCACCCCGGGGAGATGGGGGGAGACCCAGTACTTC
CASTPGRWGETQYF
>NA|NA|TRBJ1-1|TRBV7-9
TGTGCCACCCGTCATGACAGGATGGAGAACACTGAAGCTTTCTTT
CATRHDRMENTEAFF
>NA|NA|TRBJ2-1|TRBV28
TGTGCCAGCGGGGGGGGCCCGTACAATGAGCAGTTCTTC
CASGGGPYNEQFF
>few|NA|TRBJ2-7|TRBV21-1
TGTGCCAGCAGCAAATTCCGGGAGCAGTACTTC
CASSKFREQYF
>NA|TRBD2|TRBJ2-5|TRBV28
TGTGCCAGCAGCCCCTCGGTAGCGGGAGGGGAGACCCAGTACTTC
CASSPSVAGGETQYF
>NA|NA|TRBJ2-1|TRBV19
TGTGCCACCCGGAAGGAGGGCTTGAGCTCCTACAATGAGCAGTTCTTC
CATRKEGLSSYNEQFF
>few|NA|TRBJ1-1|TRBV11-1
TGTGCCAGCAGCGTGACGGCAAACACTGAAGCTTTCTTT
CASSVTANTEAFF
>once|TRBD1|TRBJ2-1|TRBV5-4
TGTGCCAGCAGCCCACCGGGACAGATCGATGAGCAGTTCTTC
CASSPPGQIDEQFF
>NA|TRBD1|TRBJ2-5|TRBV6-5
TGTGCCAGCACCCCCGGACAGGGGAAAATCCAGTACTTC
CASTPGQGKIQYF
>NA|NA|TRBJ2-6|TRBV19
TGTGCCAGTATGGGGGGCGCGGCAGGGGCCAACGTCCTGACTTTC
CASMGGAAGANVLTF
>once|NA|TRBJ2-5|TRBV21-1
TGTGCCAGCGGGAACCGGGACACTCCCTTCCAAGAGACCCAGTACTTC
CASGNRDTPFQETQYF
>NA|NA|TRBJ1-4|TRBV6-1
TGTGCCAGCAGTGGTTATCAGGGGAGGGGAAATGAAAAACTGTTTTTT
CASSGYQGRGNEKLFF
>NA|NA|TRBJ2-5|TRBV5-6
TGTGCCAGCAGCTTACAGGGTTGGGAGACCCAGTACTTC
CASSLQGWETQYF
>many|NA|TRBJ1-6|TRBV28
TGTGCCAGCAGTTCCGTAGGACGTTCACCCCTCCACTTT
CASSSVGRSPLHF
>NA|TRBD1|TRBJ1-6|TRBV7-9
TGTGCCAGCAGCCTGGGACAGGGGGGAGTTTCACCCCTCCACTTT
CASSLGQGGVSPLHF
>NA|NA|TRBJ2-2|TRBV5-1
TGCGCCAGCAGCTTGGGCGGGACACCGACCGGGGAGCTGTTTTTT
CASSLGGTPTGELFF
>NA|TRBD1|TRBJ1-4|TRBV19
TGTGCCAGTTCGCGTACAACAGGGGGCAATAGTGAAAAACTGTTTTTT
CASSRTTGGNSEKLFF
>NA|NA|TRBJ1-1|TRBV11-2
TGTGCCAGCAGCCCGAGGCTCTCTACGGGGGGCACTGAAGCTTTCTTT
CASSPRLSTGGTEAFF
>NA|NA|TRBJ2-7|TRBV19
TGTGCCAGTAGTAGGAGGGGGGAAACGTCCTACGAGCAGTACTTC
CASSRRGETSYEQYF
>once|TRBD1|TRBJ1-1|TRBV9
TGTGCCAGCAGCCCGAAACAGGGGCGGGGGACTGAAGCTTTCTTT
CASSPKQGRGTEAFF
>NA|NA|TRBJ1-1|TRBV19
TGTGCCAGTAGTCCGCGTGGGGGGAACACTGAAGCTTTCTTT
CASSPRGGNTEAFF
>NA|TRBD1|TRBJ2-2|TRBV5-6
TGTGCCAGCACCCCCGGGACAGCGAACACCGGGGAGCTGTTTTTT
CASTPGTANTGELFF
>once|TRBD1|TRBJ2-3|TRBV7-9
TGTGCCAGCAGCCCCGGGACAGGGAGAACAGATACGCAGTATTTT
CASSPGTGRTDTQYF
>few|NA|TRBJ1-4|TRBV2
TGTGCCAGCAGTGCAGGTCCCGGGGGAAAACTGTTTTTT
CASSAGPGGKLFF
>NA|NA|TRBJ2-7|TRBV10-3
TGTGCCATCAGGGGGGCGGGCCTCCGGGGGGCCCAGGACGAGCAGTACTTC
CAIRGAGLRGAQDEQYF
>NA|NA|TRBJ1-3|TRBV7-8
TGCGCCAGCAGCTTATTTGTCGGAAACACCATATATTTT
CASSLFVGNTIYF
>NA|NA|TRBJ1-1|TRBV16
TGTGCCAGCAGCCAATACAGGGTGTGGGAAGCTTTCTTT
CASSQYRVWEAFF
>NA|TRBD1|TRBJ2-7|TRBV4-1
TGCGCCAGCAGCCAAGCAGGGGGCAGGGCCGAGCAGTACTTC
CASSQAGGRAEQYF